Described below is a single T cell receptor beta chain sequence and its context. TCRdb reanalysed the PCR reads using MiXCR and keeps one entry per CDR3 protein. Of around 3,000 distinct CDR3 sequences listed, 25% to 30% were seen once; the top ten hold roughly 15%. Germline lookup yields CDR1 LNHNV and CDR2 YYDKDF (reference sequence). There are 14 residues in the CDR3. This record comes from a study of immune characterization of retroperitoneal liposarcoma. This TCR derives from a female donor with retroperitoneal liposarcoma. Material: tumor tissue. This sequence joins TRBV15 and TRBJ2-1; a weak D match, TRBD1 (6 bases). Gene TRBJ2-7 matches the end of the DNA better, so the J call may be wrong. The CDR3 DNA follows: TGTGCCACCAGCAGAGACGGGACATCCTACGAGCAGTACTTC. Residues: CATSRDGTSYEQYF.